This T cell receptor beta chain stems from a study of response to subunit inactivated influenza vaccine. TCRdb called the RT-PCR reads again in MiXCR, with one record for every CDR3 protein. Among more than 450,000 distinct CDR3 sequences listed, approximately 11% were seen once. This clonotype was counted between two and nine times. The antigen remains undetermined. CDR3 length: 16 residues. Germline CDR1 reads PRHDT; CDR2 reads FYEKMQ (reference sequence). The trim removed 2 bases at V and 4 bases at J, leaving 6 bases unmatched. Study observations and caveats: Authors suggested few new T cells are recruited by each seasonal influenza vaccination.

The sample was also reused in another study, on T cells expressing NK-cell markers. From that paper: What made the TCR beta cDNA was 5'RACE template switching with UMIs. TCR beta repertoires came from sorted CD3+CD56+NKG2C+, CD3+CD56+NKG2C- and CD3+CD56-NKG2C+ T cells. Among eight sequenced donors, seven carried HCMV seropositivity while one was seronegative. In a few donors, dominant clonotypes made up roughly 28.3-65% of CD3+CD56-NKG2C+ cells.

Specimen: PBMCs from blood, collected on the day of vaccination. V is TRBV13 and J is TRBJ2-3; 10 nucleotides line up with TRBD2. The sequence came from a man aged 45-65 years who received an inactivated influenza vaccine. CDR3 nucleotides: TGTGCCAGCAGCTTACGCACTAGCGGGAAAGCAGATACGCAGTATTTT. This translates into CASSLRTSGKADTQYF. Filled out from reference TRBV13 and TRBJ2-3, the complete variable domain reads AAGVIQSPRHLIKEKRETATLKCYPIPRHDTVYWYQQGPGQDPQFLISFYEKMQSDKGSIPDRFSAQQFSDYHSELNMSSLELGDSALYFCASSLRTSGKADTQYFGPGTRLTVL.